This record covers a single TCR beta chain. As yet, its antigen is unknown. This sample is part of a study of T cell repertoires in cytomegalovirus infection. Study-level information: From public TCR beta signatures came an indication of both CMV infection and matching HLA type.

Each CDR3 protein gets one entry after TCRdb re-called the reads with MiXCR. The repertoire holds some 700,000 distinct CDR3 sequences, with approximately 33% as singletons. The CDR3 has 14 residues. V lost 7 bases to trimming and J lost 0 bases, with 11 bases between them. CDR1 SNHLY and CDR2 FYNNEI come from the germline V gene. General study points: Within the response measured ex vivo, HLA-C-restricted CMV-specific TCR beta clonotypes were dominant. Adding up the frequency of public TCR beta families identified people who carried CMV plus the relevant HLA.

The sample in question was cultured PBMCs, obtained from culture after CMV antigen stimulation. The chain has TRBV2 and TRBJ2-3; a weak D match, TRBD2 (5 bases). The TCR comes from a human donor in good health (CMV status not recorded). Some clones in this sample may be carry-over from other donors' samples. The CDR3 loop is CASKRLTSTDTQYF. CDR3 DNA: TGTGCCAGCAAGCGGTTAACTAGCACAGATACGCAGTATTTT.